The 27 T cell receptor beta chains in this list originate from one sample, sequenced in a study of early T cells in non-severe SARS-CoV-2 infection. TCRdb analysed the 5' RACE reads with MiXCR anew, one entry per CDR3 protein. The table records under 30,000 distinct CDR3 sequences, around 4% of them present only once. The specimen was whole blood. These receptors were taken from an adult who was a healthcare worker with PCR-confirmed SARS-CoV-2 infection or an uninfected control (not recorded which).

V usage is TRBV24-1 and J usage is TRBJ2-3, with 9 bases identical to TRBD2. The V gene's germline CDR1 is KGHDR and CDR2 SFDVKD. The ends lost 4 bases at V and 4 bases at J; junction bases unmatched: 8. The CDR3 loop spans 16 amino acids. The CDR3 DNA is TGTGCCACCAGTGACCTAGCGGGACGGTCCGCAGATACGCAGTATTTT. As protein: CATSDLAGRSADTQYF.

In this sample, this clonotype turned up a few times. The rearrangement uses TRBV7-2 and TRBJ2-3; D gene unclear. CDR1 and CDR2 (germline): SGHTA, FQGNSA. The CDR3 sequence is 14 residues long. V lost 4 bases, J lost 4 bases, and 12 bases lay in between. In DNA form, the CDR3 reads TGTGCCAGCAGCTCCGGGCCCTGGGCAGATACGCAGTATTTT. This sequence encodes CASSSGPWADTQYF.

This clonotype was counted many times. In nucleotides, the CDR3 is TGCAGTGCGGTTCGCGGGGGTAGCGCAGATACGCAGTATTTT. Its protein product is CSAVRGGSADTQYF. The rearrangement joins TRBV20-1 to TRBJ2-3, with 7 nucleotides matching TRBD2. J gave up 4 bases and V 6 bases, and 10 bases lay outside the gene matches. Germline loops: CDR1 DFQATT, CDR2 SNEGSKA (reference sequence). The CDR3 contains 14 residues.

The table lists this clonotype with a few counts. This may be a read error: a much more frequent sequence differs by one nucleotide. The chain is built from TRBV11-2 and TRBJ2-3, with 15 positions matching TRBD2. Germline V gene lookup returns CDR1 SGHAT and CDR2 FQNNGV. The CDR3 consists of 17 residues. The CDR3 loop is CVSSFLGLAGGGDTQYF. CDR3 nucleotide sequence: TGTGTCAGCAGCTTTCTGGGACTAGCGGGGGGAGGAGATACGCAGTATTTT.

J is TRBJ2-3 and V is TRBV20-1; TRBD1 matches at 7 bases. The germline gives CDR1 DFQATT, CDR2 SNEGSKA (reference sequence). With V trimmed by 2 bases and J by 8 bases, 7 bases remained unmatched. The CDR3 is 13 residues long. The CDR3 bases are TGCAGTGCTAGACAAACCCCAGGGGGTACGCAGTATTTT. Encoded protein: CSARQTPGGTQYF.

A few counts support this clonotype. The J gene is TRBJ1-2, the V gene TRBV7-8, with D unresolved. Trimming pared 5 bases from V and 2 bases from J, leaving 12 bases between. CDR1 is SGHVS, CDR2 FQNEAQ, per germline. The CDR3 contains 14 residues. The CDR3 bases are TGTGCCAGCAGCATTGGGTCGTCCAACTATGGCTACACCTTC. Protein sequence: CASSIGSSNYGYTF.

The rearrangement joins TRBV7-2 to TRBJ2-7, with D hard to call. The germline V and J ends were trimmed by 5 bases and 2 bases, with 19 bases remaining between them. Germline CDR1 reads SGHTA; CDR2 reads FQGNSA. The CDR3 covers 16 residues. In nucleotides, the CDR3 is TGTGCCAGCAGCCTCAATTCCTTCGGTAGCCCCTACGAGCAGTACTTC. Amino acid sequence: CASSLNSFGSPYEQYF.

This clonotype was recorded at least ten times. The chain carries TRBV6-6 and TRBJ1-5; D remains unclear. CDR3 size: 12 residues. Looked up from germline, CDR1 is MNHNY and CDR2 is SVGAGI (reference sequence). V was pared by 4 bases and J by 3 bases, with 4 bases between. The CDR3 bases are TGTGCCAGCAGTTCCCCCAATCAGCCCCAGCATTTT. This codes for CASSSPNQPQHF.

This clonotype was counted ten times or more. V usage is TRBV28 and J usage is TRBJ2-1; D uncertain. The CDR3 runs to 14 residues. The germline V gene encodes CDR1 MDHEN and CDR2 SYDVKM. V was shortened by 2 bases and J by 4 bases, with 9 bases between the two germline ends. CDR3 in DNA: TGTGCCAGCAGTTTACTCCAGGAGTACAATGAGCAGTTCTTC. Protein: CASSLLQEYNEQFF.

The sample holds many counts of this clonotype. The chain links TRBV6-2 or TRBV6-3 to TRBJ1-6; no firm D call. The CDR3 is 14 amino acids. V was shortened by 0 bases and J by 7 bases, with 7 bases between the two germline ends. The germline V gene encodes CDR1 MNHEY and CDR2 SVGEGT. For the CDR3, the DNA is TGTGCCAGCAGTTACTCGGGGTCAAATTCACCCCTCCACTTT. As protein: CASSYSGSNSPLHF.

This clonotype came up many times. The CDR3 DNA sequence: TGTGCCTGGACGGATTGGCGTAACACTGAAGCTTTCTTT. Residues: CAWTDWRNTEAFF. The rearrangement links TRBV30 to TRBJ1-1; D is unclear. The CDR3 extends over 13 amino acids. CDR1 is GTSNPN and CDR2 is SVGIG in the germline V gene (reference sequence). The V gene lost 4 bases and the J gene lost 2 bases, with 11 bases spanning the gap.

This clonotype has a handful of counts. The chain uses TRBV7-6 and TRBJ2-7; D is perhaps TRBD2 (6 bases). Germline V lookup: CDR1 SGHVS, CDR2 FNYEAQ. This CDR3 spans 13 amino acids. Trimming left V 5 bases short and J 6 bases short, with 14 bases between. The CDR3 DNA follows: TGTGCCAGCAGCCGGATTGAGGAGGGCGAGCAGTACTTC. The encoded protein is CASSRIEEGEQYF.

The sample holds many counts of this clonotype. The rearrangement joins TRBV18 to TRBJ1-3, with a weak D call TRBD1 (6 bases). V was shortened by 3 bases and J by 10 bases, with 16 bases between the two germline ends. Germline CDR1 reads KGHSH; CDR2 reads LQKENI. The CDR3 is 14 amino acids. This CDR3 reads CASSPQGHGGTIYF. CDR3 DNA: TGTGCCAGCTCACCCCAGGGACACGGCGGAACCATATATTTT.

This clonotype occurred many times. This chain connects TRBV7-2 to TRBJ2-3; D is unclear. V was trimmed by 5 bases and J by 2 bases, leaving 8 bases between them. Germline CDR1 is SGHTA and CDR2 is FQGNSA. CDR3 size: 13 residues. The CDR3 DNA reads as TGTGCCAGCAGCCAAAGGACCACAGATACGCAGTATTTT. Translation gives CASSQRTTDTQYF.

Ten or more counts support this clonotype. The chain carries TRBV7-6 and TRBJ2-7; tentatively, D is TRBD2 (6 bases). The germline CDR1 and CDR2 sequences are SGHVS and FNYEAQ. V was pared by 9 bases and J by 6 bases, with 15 bases between. This CDR3 spans 12 amino acids. The CDR3 nucleotides read TGTGCCAGTAGCGGCCATGATGGCGAGCAGTACTTC. It is translated as CASSGHDGEQYF.

This clonotype was seen more than once but under ten times. The V gene is TRBV6-5, the J gene TRBJ1-5, with D unresolved. This CDR3 is built from 13 residues. V was cut by 4 bases and J by 5 bases, with 9 bases left in between. Germline lookup yields CDR1 MNHEY and CDR2 SVGAGI. CDR3 loop: CASSLGNDQPQHF. The CDR3 nucleotides read TGTGCCAGCAGTTTGGGGAATGATCAGCCCCAGCATTTT.

This clonotype came up many times. The chain employs TRBV7-2 and TRBJ2-3, with TRBD2 identical over 8 bases. V was pared by 5 bases and J by 2 bases, with 18 bases of the junction left unmatched. The germline V gene encodes CDR1 SGHTA and CDR2 FQGNSA. The CDR3 has 19 amino acids. The CDR3 reads CASSLLFGGAPPITDTQYF. The CDR3 coding sequence is TGTGCCAGCAGCCTTCTATTCGGGGGGGCCCCGCCCATCACAGATACGCAGTATTTT.

The chain recombines TRBV20-1 with TRBJ2-3, with a possible D match to TRBD2 (5 bases). The germline V and J ends were trimmed by 6 bases and 1 base, with 11 bases remaining between them. Per germline, CDR1 DFQATT and CDR2 SNEGSKA (reference sequence). The CDR3 covers 13 residues. In DNA form, the CDR3 reads TGCAGTGCCTTACGGGAAGGCACAGATACGCAGTATTTT. Amino acid sequence: CSALREGTDTQYF.

This clonotype was seen many times. This chain connects TRBV20-1 to TRBJ2-5; D may be TRBD2 (5 bases). The CDR3 is made up of 14 amino acids. The V end was cut by 6 bases, the J end by 1 base, with 15 bases between. Germline CDR1 and CDR2: DFQATT and SNEGSKA (reference sequence). The CDR3 nucleotides are TGCAGTGCCGAACCGGGAAGTGGCCAAGAGACCCAGTACTTC. This encodes CSAEPGSGQETQYF.

This clonotype has only a few counts. In DNA form, the CDR3 reads TGCGCCAGCAGCTTGACGGACAGGCCTAACACTGAAGCTTTCTTT. Translating it yields CASSLTDRPNTEAFF. This rearrangement joins TRBV5-1 to TRBJ1-1; 7 bases are a match to TRBD1. The CDR3 extends over 15 amino acids. The ends lost 1 base at V and 2 bases at J; junction bases unmatched: 5. CDR1 and CDR2 (germline): SGHRS, YFSETQ.

This clonotype was detected a few times. V is TRBV24-1 and J is TRBJ2-3; D unclear. Germline V lookup: CDR1 KGHDR, CDR2 SFDVKD. V lost 2 bases and J 6 bases, leaving 8 bases between the germline ends. The CDR3 has 13 amino acids. The CDR3 sequence: CATSDSKRDTQYF. CDR3 coding DNA: TGTGCCACCAGTGATTCGAAACGGGATACGCAGTATTTT.

This clonotype was recorded at least ten times. The V gene is TRBV7-2, the J gene TRBJ2-2; no clear D gene. The V gene lost 5 bases and the J gene lost 1 base, with 11 bases spanning the gap. The V gene's germline CDR1 is SGHTA and CDR2 FQGNSA. The CDR3 spans 15 residues. CDR3 loop: CASSLQLQNTGELFF. The CDR3 DNA follows: TGTGCCAGCAGCCTCCAATTACAGAACACCGGGGAGCTGTTTTTT.

This clonotype occurred a few times. The chain is built from TRBV6-2 or TRBV6-3 and TRBJ1-5; tentatively, D is TRBD1 (6 bases). The CDR3 loop spans 14 amino acids. Germline V CDR1 and CDR2: MNHEY, SVGEGT. V lost 9 bases and J lost 1, with 13 bases in between. This CDR3 reads CASQGWRSNQPQHF. CDR3 sequence (DNA): TGTGCCAGTCAGGGGTGGAGGAGCAATCAGCCCCAGCATTTT.

The chain is built from TRBV5-4 and TRBJ2-1, with D possibly being TRBD1 (7 bases). With 0 bases removed from V and 10 bases from J, the gap between germline ends came to 20 bases. CDR3 size: 16 residues. Per the germline V gene, CDR1 is SGHNT and CDR2 is YYREEE (reference sequence). The CDR3 loop reads CASSLGTGRGAREQFF. DNA for the CDR3: TGTGCCAGCAGCTTGGGTACAGGCAGGGGGGCTCGGGAGCAGTTCTTC.

This clonotype was picked up many times. This chain uses TRBV5-8 with TRBJ2-5; a possible D gene is TRBD1 (5 bases). This CDR3 spans 15 amino acids. The V gene lost 2 bases and the J gene lost 4 bases, with 15 bases spanning the gap. Looked up from germline, CDR1 is SGHTS and CDR2 is YDEGEE. The CDR3 protein is CASSLRQSPGETQYF. DNA of the CDR3: TGTGCCAGCAGCTTACGACAGAGCCCGGGAGAGACCCAGTACTTC.

CDR3 coding DNA: TGTGCCAGCAGCTCCGTTGGTACGCAGTATTTT. The encoded protein is CASSSVGTQYF. The rearrangement joins TRBV7-2 to TRBJ2-3; the D is unclear. The CDR3 contains 11 residues. The V gene's germline CDR1 is SGHTA and CDR2 FQGNSA. V was trimmed by 4 bases and J by 8 bases, leaving 7 bases between them. The full variable domain, with the rest looked up from reference TRBV7-2 and TRBJ2-3, is GAGVSQSPSNKVTEKGKDVELRCDPISGHTALYWYRQSLGQGLEFLIYFQGNSAPDKSGLPSDRFSAERTGGSVSTLTIQRTQQEDSAVYLCASSSVGTQYFGPGTRLTVL.

This clonotype was seen at least ten times. The chain joins TRBV20-1 to TRBJ2-3; possibly TRBD2 for D (5 bases). V shed 0 bases and J shed 2 bases, with 21 bases lying between them. Germline assignment: CDR1 DFQATT and CDR2 SNEGSKA (reference sequence). This CDR3 region has 18 residues. The CDR3 is CSARDSLDLSGITDTQYF. CDR3 nucleotide sequence: TGCAGTGCTAGAGACTCCCTGGACTTAAGCGGAATCACAGATACGCAGTATTTT.